The rows below give T cell receptor beta chains drawn from one sample of a study of T-cell reconstitution after alpha-beta-depleted transplantation in children. One entry per CDR3 protein, called by TCRdb with MiXCR from the PCR reads. The top ten hold around 2% of the sample, which has almost 500,000 distinct CDR3 sequences, over 9.5% seen once. Specimen: PBMCs, collected before TCRalphabeta/CD19-depleted stem cell transplant. The receptors stem from a child aged 2 to 10 with inherited bone marrow failure, due to receive a stem cell transplant. Each CDR3 is given with its conserved first and last residue. Fields, in order: V gene, J gene, D gene, clone size, CDR3 DNA, CDR3 protein. D genes are given only for firm matches. Some rows mark clone size as missing; the rest say once, few, many or name a class of expanded clone.

TRBV6-5	TRBJ2-7	.	many	TGTGCCAGCAGTTACTCGATGGGGACACGATCCTACGAGCAGTACTTC	CASSYSMGTRSYEQYF
TRBV27	TRBJ2-1	TRBD2	many	TGTGCCAGCAGTTCTTCCCTTCCAGGGTCTAGCGGGAGTAGGGGTGAGCAGTTCTTC	CASSSSLPGSSGSRGEQFF
TRBV7-2	TRBJ2-7	.	many	TGTGCCAGCAGCTCGCGGGCGATCTCCTACGAGCAGTACTTC	CASSSRAISYEQYF
TRBV5-1	TRBJ1-5	TRBD1	many	TGCGCCAGCAGCCCTGGGACAGGGGTAAATCAGCCCCAGCATTTT	CASSPGTGVNQPQHF
TRBV5-1	TRBJ2-1	TRBD2	many	TGCGCCAGCAGCTTGGACCTAGCGGGGACCAATGAGCAGTTCTTC	CASSLDLAGTNEQFF
TRBV7-6	TRBJ2-1	.	many	TGTGCCAGCAGCTCCTCTAGGGGCAATGAGCAGTTCTTC	CASSSSRGNEQFF
TRBV2	TRBJ2-3	.	many	TGTGCCAGCAGTGAAGGGGGAGCTAGCACAGATACGCAGTATTTT	CASSEGGASTDTQYF
TRBV24-1	TRBJ1-5	.	many	TGTGCCACCAGTGATGGGATCAATCAGCCCCAGCATTTT	CATSDGINQPQHF
TRBV5-4	TRBJ2-7	TRBD1	.	TGTGCCAGCAACCCGGGACAGGCTGGCGGGAAGATGTACGAGCAGTACTTC	CASNPGQAGGKMYEQYF
TRBV28	TRBJ2-2	TRBD1	many	TGTGCCAGCACGACAGGGGGCATTGGCGGGGAGCTGTTTTTT	CASTTGGIGGELFF
TRBV20-1	TRBJ2-1	.	many	TGCAGTGCTGTATGGGGTGACTGGCAGTTCTTC	CSAVWGDWQFF
TRBV11-2	TRBJ2-5	.	once	TGTGCCAGCAGCTCCCCGGTGGGGTATGGGGCAGAGACCCAGTACTTC	CASSSPVGYGAETQYF
TRBV6-2/TRBV6-3	TRBJ2-1	.	many	TGTGCCAGCAGTCAGAGGAATGAGCAGTTCTTC	CASSQRNEQFF
TRBV5-1	TRBJ1-1	.	many	TGCGCCAGCAGCCGTTTCCGGTTTGAGCTTCAGGAGAACACTGAAGCTTTCTTT	CASSRFRFELQENTEAFF
TRBV20-1	TRBJ2-3	.	many	TGCAGTGCTAGAAATCTCCGCACAGATACGCAGTATTTT	CSARNLRTDTQYF
TRBV15	TRBJ1-2	TRBD1	many	TGTGCCACCAGCACCCGCCGGACAGGATTAAACTATGGCTACACCTTC	CATSTRRTGLNYGYTF
TRBV6-5	TRBJ2-7	.	many	TGTGCCAGCAGTTACGCGATGACAGCTCGAAAGGACGGTGAGCAGTACTTC	CASSYAMTARKDGEQYF
TRBV30	TRBJ1-5	.	few	TGTGCCTGGAGTGAGGGGGGCGATCAGCCCCAGCATTTT	CAWSEGGDQPQHF
TRBV20-1	TRBJ2-1	TRBD2	.	TGCTGTGCTAGAGTCGGTCCGGGAGGATCCTACAATGAGCAGTTCTTC	CCARVGPGGSYNEQFF
TRBV19	TRBJ1-3	.	.	TGTGCCAGGACAAACTCTGGAAACACCATATATTTT	CARTNSGNTIYF
TRBV29-1	TRBJ2-1	TRBD2	.	TGCAGCGTTGAATTGGGGGGGAATGAGCAGTTCTTC	CSVELGGNEQFF
TRBV19	TRBJ2-2	.	few	TGTGCCAGTAGTATAGTAGCCGGGGACACCGGGGAGCTGTTTTTT	CASSIVAGDTGELFF
TRBV28	TRBJ2-5	TRBD2	many	TGTGCCAGCAGTCCAAACGGACTAGCGGACCAAGAGACCCAGTACTTC	CASSPNGLADQETQYF
TRBV27	TRBJ1-1	.	.	TGTGCCAGCAGCGAGTCCGAACGCGGGGACACTGAAGCTTTCTTT	CASSESERGDTEAFF
TRBV20-1	TRBJ2-2	TRBD1	many	TGCAGTGCTAGAGATTCTCGTACAGGGGGGAACACCGGGGAGCTGTTTTTT	CSARDSRTGGNTGELFF
TRBV11-2	TRBJ1-3	.	.	TGTGCCACCAGCTTCGGACCTGGAAACACCATATATTTT	CATSFGPGNTIYF
TRBV7-2	TRBJ2-5	TRBD1	many	TGTGCCAGCAGCGACAGGGAACAGACCCAGTACTTC	CASSDREQTQYF
TRBV6-5	TRBJ1-1	.	many	TGTGCCAGCAGTTACTTCTGGGGGCGCGAGTCTGAAGCTTTCTTT	CASSYFWGRESEAFF
TRBV6-2/TRBV6-3	TRBJ1-5	TRBD1	few	TGTGCCAGCGGGTTACCGGGACAGGGGAGAGGGAGCAATCAGCCCCAGCATTTT	CASGLPGQGRGSNQPQHF
TRBV15	TRBJ2-7	.	.	TGTGCCACCAGCAGCGGGAGAAGCTACGAGCAGTACTTC	CATSSGRSYEQYF
TRBV15	TRBJ2-7	.	many	TGTGCCACCAGCGGGGGAGCCGGGAGCGGTTACGAGCAGTACTTC	CATSGGAGSGYEQYF
TRBV4-3	TRBJ2-7	TRBD1	.	TGCGCCAGCAGCCAACTAGCGGGACAGGGGGATCAGTACTTC	CASSQLAGQGDQYF
TRBV20-1	TRBJ2-1	TRBD2	many	TGCAGTGCTAGAGATTTCCTAGCGGGCTCCTACAATGAGCAGTTCTTC	CSARDFLAGSYNEQFF
TRBV5-1	TRBJ2-3	.	.	TGCGCCAGCAGCTTGGGGATAGCAGATACGCAGTATTTT	CASSLGIADTQYF
TRBV27	TRBJ1-1	TRBD1	many	TGTGCCAGCAGTCCCCAGACAGGGAGCTCAGAAGCTTTCTTT	CASSPQTGSSEAFF
TRBV20-1	TRBJ2-1	TRBD2	few	TGCAGTGCTAATCGCGGGAGACTCTACAATGAGCAGTTCTTC	CSANRGRLYNEQFF
TRBV20-1	TRBJ2-1	TRBD2	many	TGCAGTGCTAGAGATCAGGGTTTCTCTAGCGGGAGGTACAAACGTGAGCAGTTCTTC	CSARDQGFSSGRYKREQFF
TRBV9	TRBJ2-1	TRBD1	few	TGTGCCAGCAGCGCGAGGACAGGGGTCAATGAGCAGTTCTTC	CASSARTGVNEQFF
TRBV4-2	TRBJ2-1	TRBD2	few	TGTGCCAGCAGCCCAGAGGGACTAGCGGGAGCCTACAATGAGCAGTTCTTC	CASSPEGLAGAYNEQFF
TRBV7-6	TRBJ2-4	TRBD1	many	TGTGCCAGCAGCTTAGATACAGGGGTAAACATTCAGTACTTC	CASSLDTGVNIQYF
TRBV14	TRBJ2-7	TRBD2	many	TGTGCCAGCAGCCGCTATAGCGGGAGGGGCTACGAGCAGTACTTC	CASSRYSGRGYEQYF